These 20 T cell receptor beta chains share one sample of origin, sequenced in a study of T cells in women clearing cervical HPV infection. The assay was immunoSEQ multiplex PCR, and TCRdb's table has in-frame clones only and misses some. The sample has some 50,000 clones, and its top ten clones hold 0.8% to 1%. Sequencing used blood buffy coat. Receptors originate from a woman between 18 and 70 years old with a cervical HPV16 infection that either progressed to CIN3+ or cleared (not recorded which).

Turning to this clone: With the read ending 3 residues before the CDR3 end, the germline J gene is used to fill in that end. This chain joins TRBV12-3 or TRBV12-4 and TRBJ1-6; no clear D gene. CDR3 size: 15 residues. Trimming left V 3 bases short and J 1 base short, with 7 bases between. The CDR3 sequence: CASSLRGSYNSPLHF. The part of the CDR3 DNA that was read is TGTGCCAGCAGTTTGCGAGGGTCCTATAATTCACCC.

Regarding this clone: The read halts 3 residues ahead of the CDR3 end, with the missing end drawn from the germline J gene. The J gene is TRBJ2-3, the V gene TRBV7-3; no reliable D call. From germline, CDR1 is SGHTA and CDR2 FQGTGA. V was cut by 5 bases and J by 0 bases, with 12 bases left in between. This CDR3 region has 15 residues. CDR3: CASSAQSLSTDTQYF. The part of the CDR3 DNA that was read is TGTGCCAGCAGCGCCCAGAGTCTTAGCACAGATACG.

With regard to this clone: The CDR3 extends 3 residues past the end of the read, so its final part is completed from the germline J gene. The chain links TRBV11-2 to TRBJ2-1; 9 nucleotides agree with TRBD2. The V gene's germline CDR1 is SGHAT and CDR2 FQNNGV. The CDR3 is 15 residues long. The ends lost 3 bases at V and 9 bases at J; junction bases unmatched: 9. The sequenced CDR3 bases are TGTGCCAGCAGCTTGGGCGGGGGGGCCAAAGGTGAG. Amino acid sequence: CASSLGGGAKGE. The CDR3 as a whole reads CASSLGGGAKGEQFF.

Details on this clone: The read ends 3 residues shy of where the CDR3 ends; the end is completed using the germline J gene. The genes are TRBV11-2 and TRBJ2-3, with 11 positions matching TRBD2. Losses at the gene ends were 1 base for V and 5 bases for J; bases not matched to a gene: 2. The CDR3 loop spans 15 amino acids. Germline lookup yields CDR1 SGHAT and CDR2 FQNNGV. CDR3 sequence reads: CASSLVAGGGDTQYF. The CDR3 DNA, read in part, is TGTGCCAGCAGCTTAGTAGCGGGGGGGGGAGATACG.

A note on this clone: The sequenced fragment ends 3 residues before the CDR3 boundary, so the rest is inferred from the germline J gene. The V and J genes are TRBV19 and TRBJ1-2; maybe TRBD1 (6 bases). The length of the CDR3 is 14 residues. CDR1 and CDR2 (germline): LNHDA, SQIVND (reference sequence). Trimming took 4 bases from V and 6 from J, leaving 15 bases between them. CDR3 sequence reads: CASSTGQYRDGYTF. CDR3 bases read: TGTGCCAGTAGTACCGGACAGTATAGGGATGGC.

Regarding this clone: The CDR3 is cut off 3 residues early in the read; its end comes from the germline J gene. The chain couples TRBV19 to TRBJ2-2, with D unclear. This CDR3 contains 13 residues. CDR1 LNHDA and CDR2 SQIVND come from the germline V gene (reference sequence). Between the trimmed V and J ends, which lost 6 bases and 0 bases, there was a span of 5 bases. CDR3 loop: CASRYTNTGELFF. CDR3 DNA, as far as it was read: TGTGCCAGTAGATATACGAACACCGGGGAG.

Notes on this clone: The CDR3 extends 3 residues past the end of the read, so its final part is completed from the germline J gene. V gene TRBV19 combines with J gene TRBJ1-2; 9 bases map to TRBD1. The CDR3 runs to 16 residues. Germline V gene lookup returns CDR1 LNHDA and CDR2 SQIVND (reference sequence). The V and J ends lost 5 bases and 5 bases, in that order; junction bases with no gene match: 12. Here the CDR3 reads CASSLGTGGVTYGYTF. Incomplete CDR3 DNA: TGTGCCAGTAGTCTCGGTACAGGGGGCGTGACGTATGGC. Supplemented by reference TRBV19 and TRBJ1-2, the full variable domain reads DGGITQSPKYLFRKEGQNVTLSCEQNLNHDAMYWYRQDPGQGLRLIYYSQIVNDFQKGDIAEGYSVSREKKESFPLTVTSAQKNPTAFYLCASSLGTGGVTYGYTFGSGTRLTVV.

For this clone: From the germline J gene comes the end of the CDR3, since the read stops 3 residues before it. The chain couples TRBV6-2 or TRBV6-3 to TRBJ2-7; TRBD1 agrees at 11 bases. CDR1 is MNHEY, CDR2 SVGEGT, per germline. The trim removed 6 bases at V and 3 bases at J, leaving 7 bases unmatched. There are 15 residues in the CDR3. CDR3 DNA (partial): TGTGCCAGCAGCCCCGGGACAGGGGGAATCTACGAG. Its translation is CASSPGTGGIYE. The whole CDR3 is CASSPGTGGIYEQYF.

Points on this clone: The read comes to an end 3 residues before the CDR3 does, leaving the germline J gene to fill in the end. The rearrangement links TRBV4-1 to TRBJ2-3; 8 positions match TRBD2. Per germline, CDR1 MGHRA and CDR2 YSYEKL. The J segment lost 5 bases and the V segment lost 3 bases, leaving 13 bases of the junction unmatched. This CDR3 has 17 amino acids. CDR3 sequence reads: CASSQGRGLVGLDTQYF. CDR3 DNA, as far as it was read: TGCGCCAGCAGCCAGGGAAGGGGACTAGTGGGACTAGATACG.

Concerning this clone itself: The CDR3 end is not reached by the read, which stops 3 residues before it; the germline J gene fills it in. The chain recombines TRBV2 with TRBJ2-3; D is unclear. Germline CDR1 SNHLY, CDR2 FYNNEI. V was pared by 3 bases and J by 6 bases, with 7 bases between. The CDR3 is 12 amino acids. CDR3 in amino acids: CASSDRGDTQYF. CDR3 DNA (partial): TGTGCCAGCAGTGATCGTGGCGATACG.

As concerns this clone: The sequence runs out 3 residues before the end of the CDR3; the remainder is reconstructed from the germline J gene. The chain recombines TRBV11-2 with TRBJ2-3, with D possibly matching TRBD1 (7 bases). CDR3 length: 15 residues. The V gene's germline CDR1 is SGHAT and CDR2 FQNNGV. CDR3 amino acids: CASSLDSGGGETQYF. Partial CDR3 DNA: TGTGCCAGCAGCTTAGATTCAGGGGGAGGAGAGACG. The whole variable domain, remainder taken from reference TRBV11-2 and TRBJ2-3, is EAGVAQSPRYKIIEKRQSVAFWCNPISGHATLYWYQQILGQGPKLLIQFQNNGVVDDSQLPKDRFSAERLKGVDSTLKIQPAKLEDSAVYLCASSLDSGGGETQYFGPGTRLTVL.

Remarks on this clone: The read is 3 residues too short to cover the CDR3 end, so that end is filled in from the germline J gene. The V and J genes are TRBV20-1 and TRBJ2-5; 8 bases are a match to TRBD1. The CDR3 runs 14 residues. Germline loops: CDR1 DFQATT, CDR2 SNEGSKA (reference sequence). With 0 bases clipped from V and 4 bases from J, the junction kept 4 bases outside the gene matches. Partial CDR3 DNA: TGCAGTGCTAGAGATGGCGGACAGGGAGAGACC. Its translation is CSARDGGQGET. The entire CDR3 reads CSARDGGQGETQYF.

A note on this clone: From the germline J gene comes the end of the CDR3, since the read stops 3 residues before it. V usage is TRBV5-1 and J usage is TRBJ1-1; D gene uncertain. Looked up from germline, CDR1 is SGHRS and CDR2 is YFSETQ. This CDR3 is 13 amino acids long. V was pared by 0 bases and J by 4 bases, with 7 bases between. The sequenced part of the CDR3 DNA is TGCGCCAGCAGCTTGGTCACGGGCACTGAA. Its translation: CASSLVTGTE. The full CDR3 protein is CASSLVTGTEAFF.

With regard to this clone: The missing CDR3 end, 3 residues past where the read stops, is filled in from the germline J gene. V is TRBV19 and J is TRBJ2-4, with 8 bases that match TRBD1. Germline loops: CDR1 LNHDA, CDR2 SQIVND (reference sequence). Unmatched junction bases numbered 15, after V lost 0 bases and J lost 8 bases. The CDR3 has 18 amino acids. The DNA read from the CDR3 is TGTGCCAGTAGTATAGACCTTCCCGGACAGGGAATTTTGGACATT. Translation gives CASSIDLPGQGILDI. The entire CDR3 protein is CASSIDLPGQGILDIQYF.

About this clone: The DNA ends 3 residues before the CDR3 does, and the rest of the CDR3 is filled in from the germline J gene. This chain links TRBV7-9 with TRBJ2-4; TRBD1 aligns across 7 bases. The CDR3 has 15 amino acids. Germline CDR1 is SEHNR and CDR2 is FQNEAQ (reference sequence). Incomplete CDR3 DNA: TGTGCCAGCAGCTTAGATGGCAGGGGGTCTGAAGGT. It specifies CASSLDGRGSEG. The entire CDR3 protein is CASSLDGRGSEGQYF.

As regards this clone: From the germline J gene comes the end of the CDR3, since the read stops 3 residues before it. The J gene is TRBJ1-2, the V gene TRBV19; 7 nucleotides agree with TRBD1. The germline V gene has CDR1 LNHDA and CDR2 SQIVND (reference sequence). The CDR3 is 15 residues long. The part of the CDR3 DNA that was read is TGTGCCAGTATATCGTGGGAAGGGGGCGCGGAAGGC. Protein: CASISWEGGAEG. The full CDR3 protein is CASISWEGGAEGYTF.

Details on this clone: The read falls 3 residues short of the CDR3 end, and the missing part is taken from the germline J gene. V gene TRBV28 combines with J gene TRBJ2-7; tentatively, D is TRBD1 (6 bases). V gave up 2 bases and J gave up 3 bases, with 29 bases separating them. CDR3 size: 20 residues. CDR1 and CDR2 (germline): MDHEN, SYDVKM. The sequenced CDR3 bases are TGTGCCAGCAGTTTACGAATCGGGAAACAGGCATCGGGCAGGGGCTACGAG. It codes for CASSLRIGKQASGRGYE. The complete CDR3 sequence is CASSLRIGKQASGRGYEQYF.

The part of the CDR3 DNA that was read is TGTGCCAGCAGCCCAACCACAGGGTACCAAGAGACC. Translation gives CASSPTTGYQET. The complete CDR3 sequence is CASSPTTGYQETQYF. The rearrangement links TRBV7-9 to TRBJ2-5; D possibly corresponds to TRBD1 (6 bases). The read is 3 residues too short to cover the CDR3 end, so that end is filled in from the germline J gene. The CDR3 extends over 15 amino acids. V shed 5 bases and J shed 0 bases, with 13 bases lying between them. CDR1 SEHNR and CDR2 FQNEAQ come from the germline V gene (reference sequence).

To note about this clone: Read sequence stops 3 residues before the CDR3 end, and the germline J gene provides the missing end. V is TRBV19 and J is TRBJ2-4, with D perhaps being TRBD1 or TRBD2 (5 bases each). Germline loops: CDR1 LNHDA, CDR2 SQIVND (reference sequence). The CDR3 runs to 15 residues. The CDR3 sequence: CASSRQQGDNYGQYF. The sequenced CDR3 bases are TGTGCCAGTAGTAGACAGCAGGGAGATAACTATGGT.

As for this clone: The read terminates 3 residues before the CDR3 end, so the remaining end is supplied by the germline J gene. The V gene is TRBV7-3, the J gene TRBJ2-1; 7 bases line up with TRBD1. The ends lost 2 bases at V and 8 bases at J; junction bases unmatched: 6. CDR1 SGHTA and CDR2 FQGTGA come from the germline V gene. The CDR3 sequence is 14 residues long. The chain's CDR3 is CASSLYTGEYEQFF. CDR3 DNA, as far as it was read: TGTGCCAGCAGCTTATATACAGGGGAGTATGAG.